This T cell receptor (beta chain) was recovered during a study of T cells in narcolepsy. Study-level findings and limits: Some memory CD4+ repertoires had no autoreactive clone sequences. Healthy controls reportedly lacked the autoreactive clonotypes serially found in patients' blood. Autoreactive HCRT-specific and TRIB2-specific clonotypes were marked in same-patient CSF-versus-blood CD4+ comparisons.

Germline-derived CDR1 and CDR2 are MNHEY and SMNVEV (reference sequence). CDR3 length: 15 residues. V lost 3 bases, J lost 4 bases, and 7 bases stayed unmatched. This table comes from immunoSEQ multiplex PCR, and its TCRdb copy is limited to in-frame clones, with some not included. Of approximately 40,000 clones listed, 70% to 90% were seen once; the top ten hold approximately 1.3%. This clone was counted a single time. What it binds is not known. The clonotype was recovered from a human donor with narcolepsy. Sequenced input: CD45RA- memory CD4+ T cells from PBMCs. The chain joins TRBV27 to TRBJ1-1; 8 bases are a match to TRBD1. CDR3 nucleotides: TGTGCCAGCAGTTTTAACAGTGACAGGGGCACTGAAGCTTTCTTT. Encoded protein: CASSFNSDRGTEAFF.